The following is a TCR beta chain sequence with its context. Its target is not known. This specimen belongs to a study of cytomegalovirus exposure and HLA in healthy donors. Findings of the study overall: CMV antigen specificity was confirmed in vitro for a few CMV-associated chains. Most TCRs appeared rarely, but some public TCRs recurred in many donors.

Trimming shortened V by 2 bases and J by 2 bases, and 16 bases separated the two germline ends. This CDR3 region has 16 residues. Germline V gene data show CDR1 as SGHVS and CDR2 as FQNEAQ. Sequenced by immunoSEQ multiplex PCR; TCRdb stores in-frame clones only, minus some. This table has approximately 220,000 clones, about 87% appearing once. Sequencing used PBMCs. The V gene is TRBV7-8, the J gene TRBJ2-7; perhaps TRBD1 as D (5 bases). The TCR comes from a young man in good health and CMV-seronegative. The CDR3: CASSLTSGYRTYEQYF. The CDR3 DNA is TGTGCCAGCAGCTTAACGTCAGGGTACAGAACCTACGAGCAGTACTTC.